Sequencing of this TCR beta chain was carried out in a study of T-cell memory formation after mild COVID-19. MiXCR was run by TCRdb on the 5' RACE reads, yielding one entry per CDR3 protein. This table has 340,000 or so distinct CDR3 sequences, 10% to 15% appearing once. V was pared by 5 bases and J by 3 bases, with 10 bases between. The length of the CDR3 is 13 residues. The germline V gene has CDR1 MNHEY and CDR2 SVGAGI. Sequenced material: PBMCs or a T cell subset sorted from them (not recorded which). This receptor was obtained from a man aged 18 to 29 who had mild COVID-19 (a few samples of this study predate the infection). Cell type and time point are not known. The chain links TRBV6-5 to TRBJ1-1, with D tentatively TRBD1 (6 bases). The CDR3 DNA sequence: TGTGCCAGCAGTAAGCCAGGGGACACTGAAGCTTTCTTT. Its translation: CASSKPGDTEAFF.